The source of this T cell receptor (beta chain) is a study of shared clonotypes between healthy human individuals. Study overall: Two women and a few men aged 18 to 49 served as donors.

Using immunoSEQ multiplex PCR, the repertoire was profiled, and TCRdb retains in-frame clones only, with some absent. This sample has around 2,000,000 clones, with roughly 95% found just once. CDR3 length equals 13 residues. The V and J ends lost 8 bases and 6 bases respectively, with 16 bases between them. CDR1 and CDR2 from the germline V gene are MNHEY and SVGAGI. Those who donated, Caucasian adults without exception, all lived in Nashville, Tennessee. Material: naive CD4+ T cells sorted from blood. Subset indicated: CD45RA+ positively selected. This sequence was found in a man aged 18-30 years in good health. This chain uses TRBV6-5 with TRBJ1-2; D is possibly TRBD1 (6 bases). The DNA for the CDR3 is TGTGCCAGCGGACCCCCACAGGGTCATGGCTACACCTTC. This sequence encodes CASGPPQGHGYTF.